This T cell receptor (beta chain) was sequenced for a study of cytomegalovirus exposure and HLA in healthy donors. Findings and limits, study-wide: Common viral pathogens seemed to be connected with several of the most significant clusters, according to a later analysis. Published work reported that the classifier diagnosed cytomegalovirus status with high specificity and sensitivity.

This clone was seen once. Its antigen is not known. One end of the junction varies from germline; a read error may be responsible. Whereas donors were nominally healthy upon sampling, unrecorded immune exposures were probable. There are 11 residues in the CDR3. In germline, CDR1 is SEHNR, CDR2 FQNEAQ (reference sequence). 60 Vbeta and 13 Jbeta primers were used in PCR. Measured with immunoSEQ multiplex PCR; TCRdb has only the in-frame clones, and not every one. The table includes 110,000 or so clones, 70% to 80% detected once. This clonotype was sampled from a man in his fifties in good health and CMV-seropositive. Sequencing was carried out using PBMCs. J is TRBJ1-2 and V is TRBV7-9, with D maybe TRBD1 (5 bases). The CDR3 spells CSSSTGWGYTF. Written as DNA, the CDR3 is TGTTCCAGCTCCACAGGTTGGGGCTACACCTTC.